Given below is one T cell receptor beta chain in context. The CDR3 contains 15 residues. V lost 1 base to trimming and J lost 4 bases; unmatched junction nucleotides: 7. Germline CDR1 is SGHTA and CDR2 is FQGNSA. Assay used: immunoSEQ multiplex PCR; TCRdb lists only in-frame clones, some missing. The sample shows 95,000 to 100,000 clones, more than 85% of them seen only once. This specimen belongs to a study of T cell changes during pregnancy in multiple sclerosis. This sequence joins TRBV7-2 and TRBJ2-7, with TRBD2 matching 7 bases. This sample comprised peripheral blood, obtained in the second trimester of pregnancy. This TCR came from a female donor with multiple sclerosis, enrolled in a pregnancy study. CDR3: CASSLVLAADYEQYF. The CDR3 coding sequence is TGTGCCAGCAGCTTAGTGCTAGCGGCTGATTACGAGCAGTACTTC.